These 15 T cell receptor beta chains originate from one sample sequenced in a study of CD8 T cells in ankylosing spondylitis. TCRdb reprocessed the 5' RACE reads via MiXCR and lists one record per CDR3 protein. Of 200,000 or so distinct CDR3 sequences in the sample, around a sixth are singletons; the top ten hold roughly 4%. The specimen sequenced was blood, either unsorted or a sorted T cell fraction (not recorded which). The source is a male donor aged 10 to 35 with ankylosing spondylitis or in good health (not recorded which).

The sample holds many counts of this clonotype. The CDR3 loop reads CSGGHGNEQFF. In DNA, the CDR3 is TGCAGCGGGGGACATGGGAATGAGCAGTTCTTC. The chain carries TRBV29-1 and TRBJ2-1, with D tentatively TRBD1 (6 bases). Germline V lookup: CDR1 SQVTM, CDR2 ANQGSEA. V lost 7 bases to trimming and J lost 7 bases, with 11 bases between them. The CDR3 is made up of 11 amino acids.

Concerning this clonotype: A read error may be the cause here, since a much bigger clone is one base away. The chain is built from TRBV2 and TRBJ2-1; 7 nucleotides line up with TRBD1. The CDR3 length is 14 residues. Per germline, CDR1 SNHLY and CDR2 FYNNEI. V dropped 5 bases and J dropped 3; count of bases not matched to a gene: 4. The chain's CDR3 is CASSMGQIYNEQFF. CDR3 DNA sequence: TGTGCCAGCAGTATGGGACAGATCTACAATGAGCAGTTCTTC.

As to this clonotype: No conserved phenylalanine or tryptophan is present at the end of the CDR3, so a read error is the likely explanation. The rearrangement joins TRBV7-9 to TRBJ2-1; D not certain. V shed 0 bases and J shed 8 bases, with 8 bases lying between them. Germline V gives CDR1 SEHNR, CDR2 FQNEAQ (reference sequence). The CDR3 is 13 residues long. For the CDR3, the DNA is TGTGCCAGCAGCTTAGCCTCGTGGGATGAGCAGTTCTTG. Protein: CASSLASWDEQFL.

In this sample, this clonotype turned up many times. The limits of the CDR3 on the DNA are not certain, so only TCRdb's listed CDR3 is given. V usage is TRBV29-1 and J usage is TRBJ1-2; TRBD1 is the table's D call and was not checked against the DNA. Germline lookup yields CDR1 SQVTM and CDR2 ANQGSEA. The CDR3 has 11 residues if both end residues are counted. The CDR3 loop is CSVGQGAVDTF.

This clonotype came up many times. The rearrangement joins TRBV7-9 to TRBJ1-3; no definite D call. The length of the CDR3 is 15 residues. The V and J ends lost 1 base and 1 base respectively, with 8 bases between them. Germline CDR1 is SEHNR and CDR2 is FQNEAQ (reference sequence). This CDR3 is CASSLVGASGNTIYF. The DNA for the CDR3 is TGTGCCAGCAGCTTAGTAGGAGCGTCTGGAAACACCATATATTTT.

Many counts were recorded for this clonotype. The chain carries TRBV14 and TRBJ2-6; unclear D gene. Per germline, CDR1 SGHDN and CDR2 FVKESK. V dropped 1 base and J dropped 2 bases, with 9 bases sitting between them. This CDR3 has 16 amino acids. CDR3 protein: CASSQGIPPGANVLTF. CDR3 bases: TGTGCCAGCAGCCAAGGAATTCCTCCTGGGGCCAACGTCCTGACTTTC.

The V gene is TRBV5-1, the J gene TRBJ2-7; D may be TRBD1 (5 bases). Deletions cut 4 bases from V and 4 bases from J, with 21 bases between. CDR1 is SGHRS and CDR2 is YFSETQ in the germline V gene. CDR3 size: 16 residues. CDR3 residues: CASSQGPTSPTYEQYV. The CDR3 DNA follows: TGCGCCAGCAGCCAGGGCCCAACATCCCCCACATACGAGCAGTACGTC.

This clonotype was recorded many times. J is TRBJ2-6 and V is TRBV7-2; TRBD1 agrees at 7 bases. Germline CDR1 and CDR2: SGHTA and FQGNSA. V gave up 5 bases and J gave up 0 bases; unmatched junction bases: 10. The CDR3 sequence is 18 residues long. CDR3 coding DNA: TGTGCCAGCAGCGTAACCGGGACAGCAAACTCTGGGGCCAACGTCCTGACTTTC. Its translation is CASSVTGTANSGANVLTF.

This clonotype was picked up many times. The V call is TRBV18, the J call TRBJ1-6; D not certain. Trimming stripped 6 bases from V and 8 bases from J, with 11 bases between. The CDR3 loop spans 13 amino acids. Germline V lookup: CDR1 KGHSH, CDR2 LQKENI. This CDR3 reads CASSPLEDSPLHF. DNA for the CDR3: TGTGCCAGCTCGCCCCTAGAGGATTCACCCCTCCACTTT.

This clonotype was picked up a small number of times. This rearrangement joins TRBV27 to TRBJ1-2; D not resolved. V was trimmed by 4 bases and J by 2 bases, leaving 5 bases between them. CDR1 is MNHEY and CDR2 is SMNVEV in the germline V gene (reference sequence). This CDR3 comprises 12 residues. CDR3 in amino acids: CASSSRNYGYTF. CDR3 bases: TGTGCCAGCAGTTCCAGAAACTATGGCTACACCTTC.

This clonotype occurred many times. The chain uses TRBV6-5 and TRBJ1-1; no firm D call. Trimming left V 6 bases short and J 1 base short, with 9 bases between. This CDR3 is built from 13 residues. Germline V lookup: CDR1 MNHEY, CDR2 SVGAGI. CDR3 region: CASSPSGNTEAFF. For the CDR3, the DNA is TGTGCCAGCAGCCCCTCCGGGAACACTGAAGCTTTCTTT.

This clonotype was counted ten times or more. The chain is built from TRBV20-1 and TRBJ2-5, with 12 bases identical to TRBD2. CDR3 length: 16 amino acids. Germline V gene sequence: CDR1 DFQATT, CDR2 SNEGSKA (reference sequence). V gave up 5 bases and J gave up 3 bases; unmatched junction bases: 10. The CDR3 spells CSAPRTTSGRKETQYF. The DNA of the CDR3 is TGCAGTGCTCCACGAACCACTAGCGGGAGGAAAGAGACCCAGTACTTC.

This clonotype was seen many times. V and J are TRBV15 and TRBJ1-3; D possibly corresponds to TRBD1 (5 bases). The V gene lost 3 bases and the J gene lost 0 bases, with 18 bases spanning the gap. CDR1 is LNHNV and CDR2 is YYDKDF in the germline V gene (reference sequence). CDR3 length: 18 amino acids. CDR3 in DNA: TGTGCCACCAGCAGCTTACCCCGGGACGCTTACTCTGGAAACACCATATATTTT. Its translation: CATSSLPRDAYSGNTIYF. The full variable domain, rest sourced from reference TRBV15 and TRBJ1-3, is DAMVIQNPRYQVTQFGKPVTLSCSQTLNHNVMYWYQQKSSQAPKLLFHYYDKDFNNEADTPDNFQSRRPNTSFCFLDIRSPGLGDTAMYLCATSSLPRDAYSGNTIYFGEGSWLTVV.

This chain uses TRBV20-1 with TRBJ1-3; the D is unclear. The CDR3 is 13 amino acids. The V end lost 5 bases, the J end lost 2 bases, and 10 bases lay between the germline ends. Per germline, CDR1 DFQATT and CDR2 SNEGSKA (reference sequence). The chain's CDR3 is CSAVTSPGNTIYF. The CDR3 DNA sequence: TGCAGTGCTGTGACAAGCCCTGGAAACACCATATATTTT.

This clonotype was recorded many times. The chain links TRBV7-9 to TRBJ2-3; a weak D match, TRBD2 (6 bases). Per the germline V gene, CDR1 is SEHNR and CDR2 is FQNEAQ (reference sequence). This CDR3 is 17 amino acids long. V was pared by 7 bases and J by 3 bases, with 23 bases between. The CDR3 DNA follows: TGTGCCAGCACCCCGTCGTGGAGGGAGAGCGAGACAGATACGCAGTATTTT. Its translation is CASTPSWRESETDTQYF.